This T cell receptor beta chain stems from a study of spatial heterogeneity in lung cancer. The J segment lost 5 bases and the V segment lost 3 bases, leaving 9 bases of the junction unmatched. This CDR3 region has 15 residues. This clonotype was seen only a few times. TCRdb re-derived calls from the 5' RACE reads in MiXCR, one entry per CDR3 protein. The table has 20,000 to 25,000 distinct CDR3 sequences, roughly 7.2% seen once; the top ten hold roughly an eighth. Time point here: sample taken at primary tumor resection. The sequenced material consisted of unsorted whole RNA from tumor, nontumor lung or frozen PBMC.

The TCR originated in a male donor with early-stage non-small cell lung cancer. The sample in question was PBMCs, obtained at surgery. V is TRBV12-3 or TRBV12-4 and J is TRBJ2-7, with TRBD1 identical over 8 bases. CDR3 sequence (DNA): TGTGCCAGCAGTTTTTCCTGGACAGGGAGGAACGAGCAGTACTTC. It translates to CASSFSWTGRNEQYF.